The 25 T cell receptor beta chains in this list originate from one sample, sequenced in a study of blood T cell repertoires in COVID-19. Clones were read by immunoSEQ multiplex PCR, and TCRdb kept only the in-frame ones, dropping some. The sample consists of about 160,000 clones, 85% of them appearing once. Material for sequencing was peripheral blood. These receptors were taken from a human donor with acute or convalescent COVID-19. The donor label of this sample is uncertain.

The J gene is TRBJ2-7, the V gene TRBV15, with TRBD1 matching over 9 bases. The CDR3 runs 14 residues. The germline CDR1 and CDR2 sequences are LNHNV and YYDKDF (reference sequence). V lost 5 bases, J lost 3 bases, and 5 bases stayed unmatched. DNA for the CDR3: TGTGCCACCAGCCACAGGGGGCAGTACTACGAGCAGTACTTC. Translating gives CATSHRGQYYEQYF.

The chain is built from TRBV18 and TRBJ2-7, with TRBD1 matching 7 bases. The CDR3 totals 15 residues. J was trimmed by 7 bases and V by 6 bases; bases with no gene match: 15. CDR1 is KGHSH, CDR2 LQKENI, per germline. This CDR3 reads CASSPRQGLHWEQYF. CDR3 DNA: TGTGCCAGCTCGCCTCGACAGGGATTACACTGGGAGCAGTACTTC. Drawing the rest from reference TRBV18 and TRBJ2-7, the complete variable domain is NAGVMQNPRHLVRRRGQEARLRCSPMKGHSHVYWYRQLPEEGLKFMVYLQKENIIDESGMPKERFSAEFPKEGPSILRIQQVVRGDSAAYFCASSPRQGLHWEQYFGPGTRLTVT.

V is TRBV7-9 and J is TRBJ1-2; weak D call: TRBD1 (5 bases). Looked up from germline, CDR1 is SEHNR and CDR2 is FQNEAQ (reference sequence). The length of the CDR3 is 15 residues. With 2 bases removed from V and 7 bases from J, the gap between germline ends came to 17 bases. This CDR3 reads CASSLWDSVSLGYTF. The CDR3 coding sequence is TGTGCCAGCAGCTTATGGGACTCAGTATCTCTTGGCTACACCTTC.

For this clone: The sample carries other DNA sequences with the same CDR3. The J gene is TRBJ2-2, the V gene TRBV3-1 (or the pseudogene TRBV3-2); 14 bases fit TRBD2. From germline, CDR1 is LGHDT and CDR2 YNNKEL (reference sequence). J was trimmed by 5 bases and V by 1 base; bases with no gene match: 3. This CDR3 has 17 residues. DNA of the CDR3: TGTGCCAGCAGCCAAGGACTAGCGGGGGGGCGGACCGGGGAGCTGTTTTTT. Translating it yields CASSQGLAGGRTGELFF.

The chain is built from TRBV6-6 and TRBJ2-5, with a possible D match to TRBD2 (5 bases). There are 13 residues in the CDR3. V gave up 7 bases and J gave up 5 bases, with 14 bases separating them. Germline V lookup: CDR1 MNHNY, CDR2 SVGAGI (reference sequence). In nucleotides, the CDR3 is TGTGCCAGCACCCCGAGGGCGCGGGAGACCCAGTACTTC. Amino acid sequence: CASTPRARETQYF.

The chain employs TRBV7-9 and TRBJ1-1; a weak D match, TRBD1 (6 bases). The CDR3 is made up of 17 amino acids. Germline V lookup: CDR1 SEHNR, CDR2 FQNEAQ (reference sequence). V lost 5 bases, J lost 6 bases, and 25 bases lay in between. The CDR3 loop is CASSPAGGARPKAEAFF. The CDR3 DNA follows: TGTGCCAGCAGCCCTGCGGGGGGGGCAAGACCCAAGGCTGAAGCTTTCTTT.

The gene calls are TRBV9 and TRBJ2-7; 7 bases match TRBD1. The CDR3 runs to 19 residues. V shed 4 bases and J 2 bases; nucleotides not matched to a gene: 21. Germline V CDR1 and CDR2: SGDLS, YYNGEE. CDR3: CASSPSPTGLGPLAYEQYF. The CDR3 bases are TGTGCCAGCAGCCCCAGCCCGACAGGGTTGGGGCCCCTAGCCTACGAGCAGTACTTC.

V usage is TRBV7-9 and J usage is TRBJ2-7; maybe TRBD2 (6 bases). V lost 1 base, J lost 6 bases, and 13 bases lay in between. The CDR3 has 14 amino acids. Germline loops: CDR1 SEHNR, CDR2 FQNEAQ (reference sequence). The CDR3: CASSLEGLSSEQYF. The DNA for the CDR3 is TGTGCCAGCAGCTTAGAGGGACTGTCTTCCGAGCAGTACTTC. Using reference TRBV7-9 and TRBJ2-7 for the parts outside the CDR3, the full variable domain is DTGVSQNPRHKITKRGQNVTFRCDPISEHNRLYWYRQTLGQGPEFLTYFQNEAQLEKSRLLSDRFSAERPKGSFSTLEIQRTEQGDSAMYLCASSLEGLSSEQYFGPGTRLTVT.

The chain uses TRBV9 and TRBJ2-1; 8 bases align to TRBD1. The CDR3 consists of 16 residues. Trimming took 0 bases from V and 1 from J; bases not matched to a gene: 3. Germline-derived CDR1 and CDR2 are SGDLS and YYNGEE. The CDR3: CASSVVGQVSYNEQFF. The DNA of the CDR3 is TGTGCCAGCAGCGTAGTGGGACAGGTATCCTACAATGAGCAGTTCTTC. The full variable domain, in which reference TRBV9 and TRBJ2-1 provide the parts outside the CDR3, is DSGVTQTPKHLITATGQRVTLRCSPRSGDLSVYWYQQSLDQGLQFLIQYYNGEERAKGNILERFSAQQFPDLHSELNLSSLELGDSALYFCASSVVGQVSYNEQFFGPGTRLTVL.

This clone was counted a single time. The genes are TRBV6-1 and TRBJ1-2; D ambiguous. This CDR3 region has 17 residues. Germline V lookup: CDR1 MNHNS, CDR2 SASEGT. Trimming cost V 3 bases and J 0 bases, with 17 bases left between them. In DNA form, the CDR3 reads TGTGCCAGCAGTGACTTGATAGGAGTTTCGCCTAACTATGGCTACACCTTC. Its translation is CASSDLIGVSPNYGYTF.

This chain connects TRBV5-1 to TRBJ1-1, with a tentative D call TRBD1 (6 bases). Trimming left V 7 bases short and J 2 bases short, with 15 bases between. The CDR3 is made up of 14 amino acids. Germline CDR1 SGHRS, CDR2 YFSETQ. The chain's CDR3 is CASCYGQTNTEAFF. CDR3 DNA sequence: TGCGCCAGCTGTTACGGACAGACCAACACTGAAGCTTTCTTT.

The rearrangement joins TRBV2 to TRBJ1-1, with 11 bases matching TRBD1. The V and J ends lost 5 bases and 0 bases, in that order; junction bases with no gene match: 5. Germline V gene data show CDR1 as SNHLY and CDR2 as FYNNEI. The CDR3 has 16 amino acids. DNA of the CDR3: TGTGCCAGCAGTCCCGGACAGGGGGCTTTGAACACTGAAGCTTTCTTT. It translates to CASSPGQGALNTEAFF. Full variable domain (missing parts from reference TRBV2 and TRBJ1-1): EPEVTQTPSHQVTQMGQEVILRCVPISNHLYFYWYRQILGQKVEFLVSFYNNEISEKSEIFDDQFSVERPDGSNFTLKIRSTKLEDSAMYFCASSPGQGALNTEAFFGQGTRLTVV.

The chain joins TRBV11-2 to TRBJ2-7; D is perhaps TRBD2 (5 bases). The CDR3 covers 14 residues. Germline V gene data show CDR1 as SGHAT and CDR2 as FQNNGV. Trimming removed 0 bases at V and 4 bases at J, with 10 bases between. The CDR3 protein is CASSLEVGEYEQYF. DNA for the CDR3: TGTGCCAGCAGCTTAGAGGTTGGGGAGTACGAGCAGTACTTC. The entire variable domain, with the rest obtained from reference TRBV11-2 and TRBJ2-7, is as follows: EAGVAQSPRYKIIEKRQSVAFWCNPISGHATLYWYQQILGQGPKLLIQFQNNGVVDDSQLPKDRFSAERLKGVDSTLKIQPAKLEDSAVYLCASSLEVGEYEQYFGPGTRLTVT.

This chain uses TRBV30 with TRBJ1-2, with TRBD1 as a possible D gene (5 bases). In germline, CDR1 is GTSNPN, CDR2 SVGIG (reference sequence). The CDR3 totals 14 residues. V was trimmed by 3 bases and J by 4 bases, leaving 15 bases between them. The CDR3 DNA follows: TGTGCCTGGAGCCTAGGGTTCCAGGGCTATGGCTACACCTTC. Translating gives CAWSLGFQGYGYTF.

The rearrangement joins TRBV28 to TRBJ1-5; no reliable D call. Deletions cut 2 bases from V and 2 bases from J, with 10 bases between. The CDR3 spans 15 residues. In germline, CDR1 is MDHEN, CDR2 SYDVKM. Here the CDR3 DNA reads TGTGCCAGCAGTTTAGGCGGAATAGGCAATCAGCCCCAGCATTTT. Its protein product is CASSLGGIGNQPQHF.

The gene calls are TRBV7-9 and TRBJ1-5; weak D call: TRBD1 (5 bases). V lost 1 base and J 4 bases, leaving 8 bases between the germline ends. The CDR3 has 14 residues. Per the germline V gene, CDR1 is SEHNR and CDR2 is FQNEAQ (reference sequence). The CDR3 is CASSLGGLNQPQHF. CDR3 DNA sequence: TGTGCCAGCAGCTTAGGGGGCTTAAATCAGCCCCAGCATTTT.

In DNA, the CDR3 is TGTGCCAGCAGTACGGGGGGGGGAAATGAAAAACTGTTTTTT. Its translation: CASSTGGGNEKLFF. This chain links TRBV3-1 (or the pseudogene TRBV3-2) with TRBJ1-4; weak D call: TRBD1 (5 bases). Deletions cut 6 bases from V and 5 bases from J, with 13 bases between. There are 14 residues in the CDR3. Germline V lookup: CDR1 LGHDT, CDR2 YNNKEL (reference sequence).

The chain links TRBV4-1 to TRBJ2-1; D is uncertain. The germline V gene encodes CDR1 MGHRA and CDR2 YSYEKL. The CDR3 contains 15 residues. V was shortened by 0 bases and J by 4 bases, with 10 bases between the two germline ends. CDR3 residues: CASSQEESAYNEQFF. The CDR3 region has the DNA TGCGCCAGCAGCCAAGAGGAGTCAGCTTACAATGAGCAGTTCTTC.

The chain couples TRBV4-3 to TRBJ1-2; D ambiguous. With 4 bases removed from V and 2 bases from J, the gap between germline ends came to 14 bases. The germline CDR1 and CDR2 sequences are LGHNA and YSLEER. CDR3 length equals 15 residues. DNA for the CDR3: TGCGCCAGCAGCCCAGAGACAACGACAAACTATGGCTACACCTTC. This gives the protein CASSPETTTNYGYTF.

This clone was picked up one time. The genes are TRBV19 and TRBJ1-5; unclear D gene. This CDR3 region has 15 residues. Germline CDR1 reads LNHDA; CDR2 reads SQIVND (reference sequence). Trimming stripped 4 bases from V and 2 bases from J, with 12 bases between. The CDR3 spells CASSTFRGGNQPQHF. CDR3 sequence (DNA): TGTGCCAGTAGTACCTTCAGAGGTGGCAATCAGCCCCAGCATTTT.

This chain connects TRBV5-4 to TRBJ1-1; D possibly corresponds to TRBD1 (5 bases). V was pared by 0 bases and J by 2 bases, with 20 bases between. The CDR3 length is 18 residues. Germline CDR1 SGHNT, CDR2 YYREEE (reference sequence). This chain's CDR3 is CASSLAKDRGTSNTEAFF. In DNA, the CDR3 is TGTGCCAGCAGCTTGGCCAAAGACAGAGGTACGAGTAACACTGAAGCTTTCTTT.

CDR3 loop: CASSLGRGGQGEQFF. For the CDR3, the DNA is TGTGCCAGCAGCTTAGGGCGGGGGGGCCAAGGTGAGCAGTTCTTC. The chain couples TRBV7-2 to TRBJ2-1, with TRBD2 matching 9 bases. CDR1 is SGHTA and CDR2 is FQGNSA in the germline V gene. J gave up 9 bases and V 1 base, and 7 bases lay outside the gene matches. The length of the CDR3 is 15 residues.

The gene calls are TRBV6-5 and TRBJ2-3; 9 bases line up with TRBD1. V lost 10 bases to trimming and J lost 0 bases; unmatched junction nucleotides: 5. CDR1 and CDR2 from the germline V gene are MNHEY and SVGAGI. The CDR3 is made up of 14 amino acids. CDR3 DNA: TGTGCCACTAACAGGGGGCTGAGCACAGATACGCAGTATTTT. Its translation is CATNRGLSTDTQYF.

This chain joins TRBV6-1 and TRBJ2-3; 8 bases are a match to TRBD1. The germline V gene encodes CDR1 MNHNS and CDR2 SASEGT. With 4 bases clipped from V and 3 bases from J, the junction kept 9 bases outside the gene matches. The CDR3 loop spans 16 amino acids. The CDR3 nucleotides read TGTGCCAGCAGTGGATCAGGACAGGGTAGGACAGATACGCAGTATTTT. Protein sequence: CASSGSGQGRTDTQYF.

This chain connects TRBV10-3 to TRBJ1-2; TRBD1 matches 7 bases. After removal of 3 bases from V and 4 bases from J, the junction contained 8 bases not matched to a gene. Germline lookup yields CDR1 ENHRY and CDR2 SYGVKD. This CDR3 has 15 residues. The chain's CDR3 is CAISDGQGGIYGYTF. As DNA, the CDR3 is TGTGCCATCAGTGATGGCCAGGGGGGAATCTATGGCTACACCTTC.